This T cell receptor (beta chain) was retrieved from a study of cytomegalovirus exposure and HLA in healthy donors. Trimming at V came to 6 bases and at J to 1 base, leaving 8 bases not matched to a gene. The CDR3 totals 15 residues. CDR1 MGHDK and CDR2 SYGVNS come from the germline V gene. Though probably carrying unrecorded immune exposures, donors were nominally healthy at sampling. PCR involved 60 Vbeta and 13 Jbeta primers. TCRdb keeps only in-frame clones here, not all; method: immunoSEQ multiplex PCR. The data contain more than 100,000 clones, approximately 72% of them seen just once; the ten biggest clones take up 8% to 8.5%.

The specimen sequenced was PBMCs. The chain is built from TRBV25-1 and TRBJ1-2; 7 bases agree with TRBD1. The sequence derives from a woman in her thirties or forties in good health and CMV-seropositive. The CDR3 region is CASSPNRGVNYGYTF. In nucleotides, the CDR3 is TGTGCCAGCAGCCCTAACAGGGGCGTTAACTATGGCTACACCTTC.